This passage covers 21 T cell receptor beta chains from one sample sequenced in a study of blood T cell repertoires in COVID-19. Using immunoSEQ multiplex PCR, the repertoire was profiled, and TCRdb retains in-frame clones only, with some absent. The repertoire has under 95,000 clones, about 87% of them found once; the top ten carry over 4%. The specimen was peripheral blood. The origin of the receptors is a man in his forties or fifties with acute or convalescent COVID-19.

The rearrangement links TRBV3-1 (or the pseudogene TRBV3-2) to TRBJ2-7; D is ambiguous. CDR1 and CDR2 (germline): LGHDT, YNNKEL (reference sequence). The V gene lost 1 base and the J gene lost 0 bases, with 7 bases spanning the gap. The CDR3 is made up of 14 amino acids. Here the CDR3 reads CASSQGAGSYEQYF. The CDR3 bases are TGTGCCAGCAGCCAAGGGGCCGGCTCCTACGAGCAGTACTTC.

The chain combines TRBV18 with TRBJ2-1; D unclear. The CDR3 is made up of 12 amino acids. Trimming cost V 1 base and J 8 bases, with 6 bases left between them. The germline gives CDR1 KGHSH, CDR2 LQKENI. CDR3 in amino acids: CASSPLGDEQFF. In DNA form, the CDR3 reads TGTGCCAGCTCACCACTGGGCGATGAGCAGTTCTTC.

The chain has TRBV6-1 and TRBJ2-1; a possible D gene is TRBD1 (6 bases). From germline, CDR1 is MNHNS and CDR2 SASEGT. The CDR3 extends over 14 amino acids. The V end was cut by 6 bases, the J end by 5 bases, with 14 bases between. The CDR3: CASRPGQSHNEQFF. CDR3 DNA sequence: TGTGCCAGCAGGCCCGGACAGTCCCACAATGAGCAGTTCTTC.

The CDR3, as DNA: TGTGCCAGCAGTGGCTGGGGGGATCAGCCCCAGCATTTT. Protein sequence: CASSGWGDQPQHF. This rearrangement joins TRBV25-1 to TRBJ1-5, with a tentative D call TRBD1 (5 bases). The CDR3 consists of 13 residues. The V end lost 4 bases, the J end lost 5 bases, and 9 bases lay between the germline ends. CDR1 and CDR2 (germline): MGHDK, SYGVNS.

This chain connects TRBV3-1 (or the pseudogene TRBV3-2) to TRBJ1-1, with TRBD1 as a possible D gene (6 bases). The CDR3 covers 13 residues. V was cut by 4 bases and J by 9 bases, with 15 bases left in between. From germline, CDR1 is LGHDT and CDR2 YNNKEL (reference sequence). CDR3 coding DNA: TGTGCCAGCAGCCCCTGGGACAACGATAAAGCTTTCTTT. Encoded protein: CASSPWDNDKAFF.

The CDR3 spells CASSQDRGSNSPLHF. CDR3 sequence (DNA): TGTGCCAGCAGCCAAGATAGAGGGTCTAATTCACCCCTCCACTTT. The genes are TRBV14 and TRBJ1-6; D remains unclear. The CDR3 runs 15 residues. CDR1 SGHDN and CDR2 FVKESK come from the germline V gene. The V end was cut by 0 bases, the J end by 6 bases, with 9 bases between. Full variable domain (missing parts from reference TRBV14 and TRBJ1-6): EAGVTQFPSHSVIEKGQTVTLRCDPISGHDNLYWYRRVMGKEIKFLLHFVKESKQDESGMPNNRFLAERTGGTYSTLKVQPAELEDSGVYFCASSQDRGSNSPLHFGNGTRLTVT.

The chain is built from TRBV7-9 and TRBJ1-5; D gene uncertain. The ends were cut back, 5 bases at V and 9 bases at J, with 26 bases in the middle. Per the germline V gene, CDR1 is SEHNR and CDR2 is FQNEAQ (reference sequence). CDR3 length equals 17 residues. DNA of the CDR3: TGTGCCAGCAGCCCGTTAAGCGGTCAGGCCAGCTCTGGGCCCCAGCATTTT. Encoded protein: CASSPLSGQASSGPQHF.

The rearrangement joins TRBV5-1 to TRBJ1-6; the match to TRBD1 covers 9 bases. Looked up from germline, CDR1 is SGHRS and CDR2 is YFSETQ. Germline trimming cut 4 bases from V and 8 bases from J; bases unmatched to any gene: 4. This CDR3 comprises 14 residues. CDR3 loop: CASSGTGGDSPLHF. The CDR3 DNA is TGCGCCAGCAGCGGTACAGGGGGCGATTCACCCCTCCACTTT.

V gene TRBV30 combines with J gene TRBJ2-7; 12 bases fit TRBD2. CDR1 is GTSNPN and CDR2 is SVGIG in the germline V gene (reference sequence). Germline trimming cut 7 bases from V and 3 bases from J; bases unmatched to any gene: 4. This CDR3 region has 13 residues. CDR3 DNA: TGTGCCTCGGGACTAGCGGGCTACTACGAGCAGTACTTC. It encodes CASGLAGYYEQYF.

The chain combines TRBV27 with TRBJ2-1; unclear D gene. Looked up from germline, CDR1 is MNHEY and CDR2 is SMNVEV (reference sequence). Trimming left V 8 bases short and J 5 bases short, with 16 bases between. This CDR3 is built from 14 residues. For the CDR3, the DNA is TGTGCCAGCCGTCCTTGGGCCATGGACAATGAGCAGTTCTTC. It encodes CASRPWAMDNEQFF.

Concerning this clone itself: Other DNA sequences in the sample encode the same CDR3. CDR3 in amino acids: CASSLAGGQETQYF. In nucleotides, the CDR3 is TGTGCCAGTTCCCTAGCGGGGGGACAAGAGACCCAGTACTTC. This chain joins TRBV19 and TRBJ2-5; 11 bases fit TRBD2. Unmatched junction bases numbered 4, after V lost 8 bases and J lost 2 bases. CDR3 length equals 14 residues. Germline V gives CDR1 LNHDA, CDR2 SQIVND (reference sequence).

The chain links TRBV29-1 to TRBJ1-5, with D possibly TRBD1 on 6 matching bases. Germline CDR1 SQVTM, CDR2 ANQGSEA. The CDR3 has 13 amino acids. Trimming stripped 2 bases from V and 6 bases from J, with 11 bases between. CDR3 sequence (DNA): TGCAGCGTTGAAACAGGGTGGGGTCAGCCCCAGCATTTT. It encodes CSVETGWGQPQHF.

The chain joins TRBV29-1 to TRBJ2-5; D not resolved. CDR3 length: 11 residues. From germline, CDR1 is SQVTM and CDR2 ANQGSEA. V lost 7 bases and J 5 bases, leaving 11 bases between the germline ends. The CDR3 bases are TGCAGCGCCAGACTCGCGGAGACCCAGTACTTC. Translated: CSARLAETQYF.

On this clone itself: One junction end does not reproduce the germline sequence, and a read error may be involved. The CDR3 bases are TGTACCAGCAGCCAAAACAGGGTCCTCGCTGAAGCTTTCTTT. Residues: CTSSQNRVLAEAFF. The chain links TRBV3-1 (or the pseudogene TRBV3-2) to TRBJ1-1, with D perhaps TRBD1 (6 bases). This CDR3 has 14 amino acids. Per the germline V gene, CDR1 is LGHDT and CDR2 is YNNKEL (reference sequence).

This chain connects TRBV5-6 to TRBJ2-6; 7 bases agree with TRBD1. The CDR3 is 15 amino acids. Germline loops: CDR1 SGHDT, CDR2 YYEEEE. With V trimmed by 4 bases and J by 1 base, 2 bases remained unmatched. CDR3 in DNA: TGTGCCAGCAGCCTGACAGGGTCTGGGGCCAACGTCCTGACTTTC. Translation gives CASSLTGSGANVLTF.

The genes are TRBV7-9 and TRBJ1-1; 11 nucleotides match TRBD1. In germline, CDR1 is SEHNR, CDR2 FQNEAQ (reference sequence). Trimming at V came to 0 bases and at J to 3 bases, leaving 3 bases not matched to a gene. This CDR3 has 16 residues. CDR3 protein: CASSLAPGQGDTEAFF. For the CDR3, the DNA is TGTGCCAGCAGCTTAGCTCCGGGACAGGGGGACACTGAAGCTTTCTTT. The full variable domain, with the rest looked up from reference TRBV7-9 and TRBJ1-1, is DTGVSQNPRHKITKRGQNVTFRCDPISEHNRLYWYRQTLGQGPEFLTYFQNEAQLEKSRLLSDRFSAERPKGSFSTLEIQRTEQGDSAMYLCASSLAPGQGDTEAFFGQGTRLTVV.

This clone has just a few counts. This chain uses TRBV6-1 with TRBJ1-1; 7 nucleotides agree with TRBD1. The CDR3 length is 17 residues. Losses at the gene ends were 3 bases for V and 5 bases for J; bases not matched to a gene: 15. CDR1 and CDR2 from the germline V gene are MNHNS and SASEGT. CDR3 sequence (DNA): TGTGCCAGCAGTGATCTAATCACAGGGGCCTGGGGGACTGAAGCTTTCTTT. It is translated as CASSDLITGAWGTEAFF.

The count of this clone is one. The chain carries TRBV27 and TRBJ2-1; 7 bases are shared with TRBD2. V was clipped by 6 bases and J by 13 bases; unmatched bases: 9. The CDR3 totals 12 residues. Germline CDR1 reads MNHEY; CDR2 reads SMNVEV (reference sequence). DNA of the CDR3: TGTGCCAGCAGCCCTGGGGGAGGGGCTCAGTTCTTC. Residues: CASSPGGGAQFF.

CDR3: CASSAEPGQGMNQPQHF. Here the CDR3 DNA reads TGTGCCAGCAGTGCCGAACCGGGACAGGGTATGAATCAGCCCCAGCATTTT. The V gene is TRBV27, the J gene TRBJ1-5, with 9 bases fitting TRBD1. The CDR3 is 17 amino acids. The junction had 12 bases not matched to a gene; V was cut back by 5 bases and J by 4 bases. In germline, CDR1 is MNHEY, CDR2 SMNVEV (reference sequence).

This chain uses TRBV7-9 with TRBJ2-1; a possible D gene is TRBD2 (6 bases). The V end was cut by 1 base, the J end by 0 bases, with 16 bases between. The CDR3 sequence is 18 residues long. Germline V gene sequence: CDR1 SEHNR, CDR2 FQNEAQ (reference sequence). DNA of the CDR3: TGTGCCAGCAGCTTAGTGAGTTTTGGGGGAGGCTCCTACAATGAGCAGTTCTTC. Translation gives CASSLVSFGGGSYNEQFF.

The V gene is TRBV5-4, the J gene TRBJ2-5, with 10 positions matching TRBD2. The CDR3 loop spans 15 amino acids. Germline CDR1 is SGHNT and CDR2 is YYREEE (reference sequence). J was trimmed by 6 bases and V by 4 bases; bases with no gene match: 9. CDR3 coding DNA: TGTGCCAGCAGCGCCAGCGGGGGGGCCGGGAAGACCCAGTACTTC. Translation: CASSASGGAGKTQYF.